This T cell receptor beta chain was observed in a study of blood T cell repertoires in COVID-19. Study background: Sites in the United States, Italy and Spain provided acute and convalescent COVID-19 samples. Sample material is recorded as cDNA or gDNA derived from T cells, B-cell-depleted T cells, or PBMCs.

The CDR3 loop spans 17 amino acids. Germline assignment: CDR1 LGHNA and CDR2 YNFKEQ. The V end was cut by 1 base, the J end by 7 bases, with 20 bases between. In the study's own analysis: Researchers report that nucleated cell counts were estimated from reference gene primer amplification. Repertoires were generated with immunoSEQ multiplex PCR, while TCRdb's copy carries only in-frame clones and drops some. The V and J calls and clone size are taken from that table; D and trimming were inferred from the DNA. The sample carries hundreds of thousands of clones, about nine tenths recorded once. In its sample, this clone was seen once.

The J gene is TRBJ2-1, the V gene TRBV4-2; D may be TRBD2 (6 bases). The clonotype originates from a woman between 25 and 40 years old with active or convalescent COVID-19. Sequencing input: peripheral blood. The CDR3 reads CASSQAASRGTPNEQFF. The CDR3 DNA reads as TGTGCCAGCAGCCAAGCTGCCTCGCGGGGAACCCCGAATGAGCAGTTCTTC.